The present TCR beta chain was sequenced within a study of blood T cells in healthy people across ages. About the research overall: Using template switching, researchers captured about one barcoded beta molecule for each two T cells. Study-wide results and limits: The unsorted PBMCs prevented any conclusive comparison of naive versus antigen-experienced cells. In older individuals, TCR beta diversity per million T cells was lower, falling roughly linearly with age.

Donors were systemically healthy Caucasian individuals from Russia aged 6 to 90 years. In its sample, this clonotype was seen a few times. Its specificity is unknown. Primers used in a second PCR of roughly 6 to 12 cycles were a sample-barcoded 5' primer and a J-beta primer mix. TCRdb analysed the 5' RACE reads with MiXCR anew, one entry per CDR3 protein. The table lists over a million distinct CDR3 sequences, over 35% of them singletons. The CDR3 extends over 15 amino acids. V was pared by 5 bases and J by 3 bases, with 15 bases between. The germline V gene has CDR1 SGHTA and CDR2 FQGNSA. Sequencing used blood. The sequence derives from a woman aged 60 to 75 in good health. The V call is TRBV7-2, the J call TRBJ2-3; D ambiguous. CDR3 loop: CASSQPPAGTDTQYF. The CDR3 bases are TGTGCCAGCAGCCAGCCCCCAGCCGGGACAGATACGCAGTATTTT.